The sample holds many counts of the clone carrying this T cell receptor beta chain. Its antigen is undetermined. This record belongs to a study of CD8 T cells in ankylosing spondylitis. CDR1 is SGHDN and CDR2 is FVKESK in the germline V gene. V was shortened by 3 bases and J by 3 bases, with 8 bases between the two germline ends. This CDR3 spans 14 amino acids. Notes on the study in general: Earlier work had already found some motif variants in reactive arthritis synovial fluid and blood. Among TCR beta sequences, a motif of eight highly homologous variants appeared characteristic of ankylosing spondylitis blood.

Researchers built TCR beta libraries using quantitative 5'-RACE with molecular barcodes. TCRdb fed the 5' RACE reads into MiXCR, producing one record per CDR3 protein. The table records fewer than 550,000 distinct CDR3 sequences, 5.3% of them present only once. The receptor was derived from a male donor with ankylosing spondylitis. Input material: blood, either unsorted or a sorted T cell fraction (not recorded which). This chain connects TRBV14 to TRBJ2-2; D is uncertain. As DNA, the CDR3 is TGTGCCAGCAGCCAGTCTTTTTACACCGGGGAGCTGTTTTTT. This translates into CASSQSFYTGELFF.